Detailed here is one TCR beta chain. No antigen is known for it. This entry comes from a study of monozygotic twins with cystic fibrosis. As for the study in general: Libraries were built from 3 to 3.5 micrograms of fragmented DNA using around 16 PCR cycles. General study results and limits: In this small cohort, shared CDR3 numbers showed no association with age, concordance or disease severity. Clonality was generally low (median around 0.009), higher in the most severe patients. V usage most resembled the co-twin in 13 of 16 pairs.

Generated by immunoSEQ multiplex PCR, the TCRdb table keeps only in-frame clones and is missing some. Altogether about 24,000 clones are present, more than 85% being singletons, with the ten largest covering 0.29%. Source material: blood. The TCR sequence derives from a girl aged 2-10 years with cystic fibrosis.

The DNA of the CDR3 is TGTGCCAGCAGCTTGACTATACAAGAGACCCAGTACTTC. It specifies CASSLTIQETQYF. The rearrangement uses TRBV5-6 and TRBJ2-5; no clear D. The CDR3 consists of 13 residues. Germline V CDR1 and CDR2: SGHDT, YYEEEE. V was cut by 1 base and J by 2 bases, with 6 bases left in between.